The source of this T cell receptor beta chain is a study of blood T cell repertoires in COVID-19. In the source study's methods: From reference gene primer amplification, estimates of nucleated cell counts were derived. Profiling relied on immunoSEQ multiplex PCR, and the TCRdb table lists in-frame clones only, not all of them. The V and J calls and clone size were taken over from that table, and D and trimming were inferred from the DNA. The sample includes some 99,000 clones, around 84% of them seen just once. Per the germline V gene, CDR1 is DFQATT and CDR2 is SNEGSKA (reference sequence). There are 13 residues in the CDR3. Trimming took off 3 bases at V and 5 bases at J, with 13 bases between the two ends.

The origin of this receptor is a woman of 80 years or more with active or convalescent COVID-19. The chain is built from TRBV20-1 and TRBJ1-2, with D perhaps matching TRBD1 (5 bases). The sequencing sample was made of peripheral blood. For the CDR3, the DNA is TGCAGTGCTAGTAGGGGTCCCCTTTATGGCTACACCTTC. Amino acid sequence: CSASRGPLYGYTF.